The rows below give T cell receptor beta chains drawn from one sample of a study of cytomegalovirus exposure and HLA in healthy donors. Sequencing used immunoSEQ multiplex PCR; TCRdb keeps in-frame clones, though not all of them. The sample lists 95,000 to 150,000 clones, roughly 80% occurring once. The sample consisted of PBMCs. Receptor source: a man aged 55-75 years in good health and CMV-seropositive. CDR3s leave out the opening cysteine and the closing phenylalanine or tryptophan.

cdr3_aa,j_call,v_call
ASSTIPGEPQH,TRBJ1-5,TRBV5-1
ASSLGTGYEQY,TRBJ2-7,TRBV7-9
ASSSGQGDGYT,TRBJ1-2,TRBV5-6
ASSPGTGGSGGYT,TRBJ1-2,TRBV7-7
ASSEGGSHTEAF,TRBJ1-1,TRBV6-1
ASSPRDLIY,TRBJ1-3,TRBV11-2
ASSRVTKRESETQY,TRBJ2-5,TRBV4-1
ASSQGQGYSYEQY,TRBJ2-7,TRBV4-1
ASSLHQGSLREQY,TRBJ2-7,TRBV9
AISDPSTSGSLITGELF,TRBJ2-2,TRBV10-3
SVDWGLQWNTEAF,TRBJ1-1,TRBV29-1
ASSESRTEAF,TRBJ1-1,TRBV6-1
ASSLGARDYGYT,TRBJ1-2,TRBV5-5
ASSSGTGANTGELF,TRBJ2-2,TRBV5-1
ASSESPLAGLYNEQF,TRBJ2-1,TRBV6-1
ASSPMGGQTEAF,TRBJ1-1,TRBV5-1
SSSLNSGENTGELF,TRBJ2-2,TRBV7-9
ASLLEGFSGANVLT,TRBJ2-6,TRBV2